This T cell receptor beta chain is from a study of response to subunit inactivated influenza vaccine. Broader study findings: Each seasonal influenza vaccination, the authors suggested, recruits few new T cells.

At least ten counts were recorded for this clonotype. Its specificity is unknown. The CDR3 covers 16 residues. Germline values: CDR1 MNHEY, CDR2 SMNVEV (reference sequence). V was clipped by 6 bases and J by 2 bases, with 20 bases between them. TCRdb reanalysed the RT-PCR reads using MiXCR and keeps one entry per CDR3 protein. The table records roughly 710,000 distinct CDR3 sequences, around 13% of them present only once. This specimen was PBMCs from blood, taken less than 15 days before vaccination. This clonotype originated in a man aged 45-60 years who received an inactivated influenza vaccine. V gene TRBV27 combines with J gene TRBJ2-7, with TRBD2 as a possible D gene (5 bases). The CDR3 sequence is CASSSLWAGAPYEQYF. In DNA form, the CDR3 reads TGTGCCAGCAGCTCACTCTGGGCGGGTGCCCCCTACGAGCAGTACTTC.